This section outlines one T cell receptor (beta chain) sequence together with its context. What it binds is unknown. The data were produced by immunoSEQ multiplex PCR, yet TCRdb's version contains in-frame clones alone and is incomplete. Seen here are around 71,000 clones, about 94% observed once, and the top ten hold roughly 0.53%. The record originates from a study of graft-versus-host responses after intestinal transplantation. Study-wide context: Multivisceral, liver-intestinal, or isolated intestinal transplants were given to recipients. Induction with anti-thymocyte globulin, then tacrolimus and steroids for around three years, was given to all recipients.

The germline V gene encodes CDR1 SGDLS and CDR2 YYNGEE. The CDR3 length is 14 residues. The germline V and J ends were trimmed by 0 bases and 6 bases, with 10 bases remaining between them. Study observations and caveats: GvH clones were identified in recipient marrow, with some first appearing in ileum or blood. Maximum circulating GvH clone levels tracked with early post-transplant HvG decreases.

The J gene is TRBJ2-1, the V gene TRBV9, with a possible D match to TRBD2 (5 bases). This TCR was sampled from a human donor who received an intestinal transplant. The specimen comprised unstimulated CD8+ T cells sorted from spleen or lymph node cells, sampled before intestinal transplant. DNA of the CDR3: TGTGCCAGCAGCGTAGGAGGACTTGGCAATGAGCAGTTCTTC. It translates to CASSVGGLGNEQFF.